The rows below give T cell receptor beta chains drawn from one sample of a study of cytomegalovirus exposure and HLA in healthy donors. Sequenced by immunoSEQ multiplex PCR; TCRdb stores in-frame clones only, minus some. The sample consists of fewer than 200,000 clones, around four fifths of them appearing once. The sample taken for sequencing was PBMCs. The receptor source for this set is a woman between 45 and 65 years old in good health and CMV-seronegative. Each CDR3 is given with its conserved first and last residue. A D gene is named only where the DNA matches it firmly. Clone size is shown for a subset of rows, as once, few, many or a class of expanded clone.

length	size	D	V	J	CDR3	DNA
13	NA	NA	TRBV25-1	TRBJ1-1	CASSGWGVGEAFF	TGTGCCAGCAGTGGCTGGGGCGTGGGGGAAGCTTTCTTT
17	NA	TRBD2	TRBV9	TRBJ2-5	CASSVGGSSGILETQYF	TGTGCCAGCAGCGTAGGCGGGTCTAGCGGGATTTTGGAGACCCAGTACTTC
17	NA	TRBD2	TRBV7-9	TRBJ2-7	CASSLARWREASPEQYF	TGTGCCAGCAGCTTGGCCCGCTGGCGGGAGGCTTCCCCCGAGCAGTACTTC
15	NA	TRBD1	TRBV11-2	TRBJ1-1	CASSQIRDRQGEAFF	TGTGCCAGCAGTCAAATCCGGGACAGACAGGGCGAAGCTTTCTTT
13	NA	TRBD1	TRBV10-3	TRBJ2-5	CAISYRGQETQYF	TGTGCCATCAGTTACAGGGGACAAGAGACCCAGTACTTC
13	NA	NA	TRBV27	TRBJ2-1	CASSPGPNNEQFF	TGTGCCAGCAGCCCCGGTCCGAACAATGAGCAGTTCTTC
14	few	TRBD2	TRBV28	TRBJ2-7	CASSPPMLAGEKYF	TGTGCCAGCAGCCCCCCTATGTTGGCGGGAGAGAAGTACTTC
12	NA	NA	TRBV5-4	TRBJ2-5	CASSYSQETQYF	TGTGCCAGCAGCTACAGCCAAGAGACCCAGTACTTC
16	NA	TRBD2	TRBV7-2	TRBJ2-1	CASSLSVGLAGGRWFF	TGTGCCAGCAGCTTATCCGTGGGACTAGCGGGAGGGAGATGGTTCTTC
13	once	NA	TRBV6-1	TRBJ1-3	CASKFPGGNTIYF	TGTGCCAGCAAATTCCCGGGTGGAAACACCATATATTTT
15	NA	NA	TRBV6-1	TRBJ2-5	CASSRGLAPQETQYF	TGTGCCAGCTCTCGGGGACTCGCCCCCCAAGAGACCCAGTACTTC
13	few	NA	TRBV28	TRBJ1-5	CASSLQGHQPQHF	TGTGCCAGCAGTTTACAGGGGCATCAGCCCCAGCATTTT
12	NA	NA	TRBV29-1	TRBJ1-4	CSGAATNEKLFF	TGCAGCGGCGCCGCAACTAATGAAAAACTGTTTTTT
15	NA	TRBD2	TRBV10-1	TRBJ2-1	CASSEFSGGGNEQFF	TGCGCCAGCAGTGAGTTTAGCGGGGGGGGCAATGAGCAGTTCTTC
15	NA	TRBD1	TRBV19	TRBJ1-5	CASSMGTGGGQPQHF	TGTGCCAGTAGTATGGGGACAGGGGGCGGTCAGCCCCAGCATTTT
15	once	NA	TRBV5-8	TRBJ1-5	CASSGGVYSNQPQHF	TGTGCCAGCAGCGGAGGAGTGTATAGCAATCAGCCCCAGCATTTT
16	NA	TRBD1	TRBV18	TRBJ1-1	CASSPTGTGGGTEAFF	TGTGCCAGCTCACCGACCGGGACAGGGGGCGGAACTGAAGCTTTCTTT
15	NA	TRBD1	TRBV18	TRBJ2-7	CASSSRDRGLYEQYF	TGTGCCAGCTCATCCCGGGACAGGGGGCTCTACGAGCAGTACTTC
15	NA	NA	TRBV18	TRBJ1-1	CASSHGGQGPYEAFF	TGTGCCAGCTCACACGGGGGGCAGGGGCCTTATGAAGCTTTCTTT
15	NA	NA	TRBV7-2	TRBJ2-5	CASSKRLSNQETQYF	TGTGCCAGTAGTAAGCGGTTGAGTAACCAAGAGACCCAGTACTTC
16	NA	TRBD1	TRBV11-2	TRBJ2-7	CASSSADRGSGYEQYF	TGTGCCAGCAGCTCCGCCGACAGGGGGTCGGGCTACGAGCAGTACTTC
14	few	TRBD1	TRBV2	TRBJ1-5	CASSVESGGQPQHF	TGTGCCAGCAGTGTGGAGTCAGGGGGGCAGCCCCAGCATTTT
15	few	NA	TRBV27	TRBJ2-1	CASTPLDSSYNEQFF	TGTGCCAGCACCCCCCTGGACAGCTCCTACAATGAGCAGTTCTTC
15	NA	NA	TRBV6-5	TRBJ2-7	CASSYGTTGVYEQYF	TGTGCCAGCAGTTATGGGACCACGGGGGTCTACGAGCAGTACTTC
18	NA	NA	TRBV27	TRBJ1-3	CASSSLAAGRIAGNTIYF	TGTGCCAGCAGTTCCTTAGCGGCAGGGAGGATAGCTGGAAACACCATATATTTT
16	NA	NA	TRBV5-5	TRBJ1-1	CASSLAERGVNTEAFF	TGTGCCAGCAGCTTGGCCGAAAGGGGCGTGAACACTGAAGCTTTCTTT
15	NA	NA	TRBV4-3	TRBJ1-5	CASSQEMRSNQPQHF	TGCGCCAGCAGCCAAGAAATGCGGAGCAATCAGCCCCAGCATTTT
17	few	TRBD1	TRBV7-2	TRBJ1-5	CASSSGTGAVEGQPQHF	TGTGCCAGCAGCTCCGGGACAGGGGCTGTGGAGGGTCAGCCCCAGCATTTT
16	NA	TRBD2	TRBV5-1	TRBJ2-5	CASSLGGTGGEETQYF	TGCGCCAGCAGCTTGGGCGGGACTGGGGGGGAAGAGACCCAGTACTTC
14	NA	NA	TRBV10-3	TRBJ1-4	CAIRPAASNEKLFF	TGTGCCATCCGCCCTGCGGCCTCTAATGAAAAACTGTTTTTT
18	NA	TRBD2	TRBV7-9	TRBJ2-1	CASSSGTSGTSSYNEQFF	TGTGCCAGCAGCTCAGGGACTAGCGGAACAAGCTCCTACAATGAGCAGTTCTTC
14	NA	NA	TRBV19	TRBJ1-2	CASSISAGGYGYTF	TGTGCCAGTAGTATAAGCGCCGGAGGCTATGGCTACACCTTC
12	NA	NA	TRBV6-5	TRBJ1-4	CASSSTDEKLFF	TGTGCCAGCAGTTCTACGGATGAAAAACTGTTTTTT
15	NA	TRBD2	TRBV7-3	TRBJ2-1	CASSLELASYNEQFF	TGTGCCAGCAGCTTAGAACTAGCGAGTTACAATGAGCAGTTCTTC
15	NA	TRBD1	TRBV9	TRBJ2-1	CASSHQGEGYNEQFF	TGTGCCAGCAGTCACCAGGGGGAAGGATACAATGAGCAGTTCTTC
18	NA	TRBD2	TRBV15	TRBJ2-1	CATSRDPGTSGRVDEQFF	TGTGCCACCAGCAGAGATCCCGGGACTAGCGGGAGGGTCGATGAGCAGTTCTTC
13	NA	NA	TRBV28	TRBJ1-2	CASSFGGNYGYTF	TGTGCCAGCAGTTTTGGCGGTAACTATGGCTACACCTTC
14	NA	NA	TRBV28	TRBJ2-7	CASISSWSGSEQYF	TGTGCCAGCATTTCCTCGTGGTCCGGGAGCGAGCAGTACTTC
14	NA	NA	TRBV5-4	TRBJ2-7	CASSLVPGAAEQYF	TGTGCCAGCAGCTTAGTCCCAGGGGCGGCCGAGCAGTACTTC
16	NA	NA	TRBV28	TRBJ2-3	CASGAVSGRSTDTQYF	TGTGCCTCAGGGGCAGTTAGTGGGAGAAGCACAGATACGCAGTATTTT
16	NA	TRBD1	TRBV7-2	TRBJ1-3	CASSPLGTPGGNTIYF	TGTGCCAGCAGCCCCCTTGGGACACCAGGGGGTAACACCATATATTTT
14	once	TRBD1	TRBV15	TRBJ2-7	CATGGTGPIYEQYF	TGTGCCACCGGTGGGACAGGGCCAATCTACGAGCAGTACTTC